Listed here are 17 T cell receptor beta chains from one sample, sequenced in a study of tumor and adjacent non-tumor tissue in lung cancer. This sample's RNA came from whole unsorted tissue. The normal lung tissue was taken more than 3 cm from the tumor edge. A modified ARM-PCR protocol with three rounds of nested PCR amplified TCRbeta. TCRdb itself ran the multiplex PCR reads through MiXCR, one entry per CDR3 protein. This table has about 75,000 distinct CDR3 sequences, roughly 75% appearing once. Material: distant non-tumor lung tissue. Source of these receptors: a woman aged 45-65 years with non-small cell lung cancer.

As concerns this clonotype: Germline and junction disagree at one end, which may indicate a read error. J is TRBJ2-3 and V is TRBV6-1, with 8 nucleotides matching TRBD2. This CDR3 contains 17 residues. Germline loops: CDR1 MNHNS, CDR2 SASEGT. The CDR3 region is CANSDRGSGSSADKQYF. The CDR3 DNA reads as TGTGCCAACAGTGACCGTGGAAGCGGGAGTTCTGCAGATAAGCAGTATTTT.

This clonotype was counted many times. The gene calls are TRBV11-1 and TRBJ2-5; D possibly corresponds to TRBD1 (6 bases). The CDR3 contains 15 residues. The V end was cut by 6 bases, the J end by 1 base, with 15 bases between. CDR1 SGHAT and CDR2 FQDESV come from the germline V gene (reference sequence). CDR3 DNA: TGTGCCAGCAGTCGGACCGGGACATTCCAAGAGACCCAGTACTTC. Protein: CASSRTGTFQETQYF.

Worth noting for this clonotype: A much larger clone lies one base from this, so it may be a read error. The rearrangement uses TRBV13 and TRBJ2-2; 10 positions match TRBD1. Germline loops: CDR1 PRHDT, CDR2 FYEKMQ (reference sequence). CDR3 length: 16 residues. The CDR3 region is CASSKTGTGATGVLFF. The CDR3 bases are TGTGCCAGCAGCAAGACCGGGACAGGGGCCACCGGGGTGCTGTTTTTT.

A word on this clonotype: A read error is possible here, since a much larger clone lies one base away. The chain links TRBV6-1 to TRBJ2-5; 10 nucleotides align to TRBD1. The CDR3 spans 13 residues. Germline CDR1 and CDR2: MNHNS and SASEGT. The CDR3 nucleotides are TGTGCCAGCATCCTGACAGGGGGCGAGACCCACTACTTC. It encodes CASILTGGETHYF.

A word on this clonotype: One end of the junction fails to match germline, which may point to a read error. V gene TRBV11-2 combines with J gene TRBJ2-7, with a possible D match to TRBD1 (5 bases). The CDR3 consists of 15 residues. The germline V gene encodes CDR1 SGHAT and CDR2 FQNNGV. CDR3 sequence: CASSTSDRGLYDQYF. The CDR3 nucleotides read TGTGCCAGCAGCACCTCAGACAGAGGTCTATACGACCAGTACTTC.

With respect to this clonotype: Relative to the germline gene, one junction end is altered; a read error may explain this. The chain links TRBV11-3 to TRBJ2-1; D is uncertain. The CDR3 length is 13 residues. CDR1 is SGHNT and CDR2 is YENEEA in the germline V gene. Here the CDR3 reads CARSLDWINEQFF. The CDR3 bases are TGTGCCAGAAGCTTAGATTGGATTAATGAGCAGTTCTTC.

This clonotype came up many times. The V call is TRBV20-1, the J call TRBJ2-7, with D perhaps assigned TRBD1 or TRBD2 (5 bases each). The V gene lost 5 bases and the J gene lost 2 bases, with 19 bases spanning the gap. Germline-derived CDR1 and CDR2 are DFQATT and SNEGSKA (reference sequence). The CDR3 is 15 residues long. The CDR3 DNA sequence: TGCAGTGCTCCGAGCCCGGGGATGGGGGCCTACGAGCAGTACTTC. It yields the protein CSAPSPGMGAYEQYF.

To note about this clonotype: A read error may be the cause here, since a much bigger clone is one base away. The CDR3 DNA follows: TGCAGCGCCCTCGGGAAAGGGGACAAAAACATTCAGTACTTC. Encoded protein: CSALGKGDKNIQYF. The rearrangement joins TRBV29-1 to TRBJ2-4, with D possibly called TRBD1 or TRBD2 (5 bases each). Trimming cost V 7 bases and J 3 bases, with 16 bases left between them. The germline gives CDR1 SQVTM, CDR2 ANQGSEA. This CDR3 region has 14 residues.

With regard to this clonotype: The junction shows a germline mismatch at one end, possibly a read error. The chain links TRBV20-1 to TRBJ1-1; the D gene is possibly TRBD1 (6 bases). There are 13 residues in the CDR3. CDR1 is DFQATT and CDR2 is SNEGSKA in the germline V gene (reference sequence). CDR3 coding DNA: TGCAGCGCTACAGGGTACATGAACACTGTAGCTTTCTTT. Amino acids: CSATGYMNTVAFF.

This clonotype appeared many times. The rearrangement uses TRBV5-6 and TRBJ1-2; perhaps TRBD1 as D (5 bases). The CDR3 has 15 amino acids. Trimming took 0 bases from V and 4 from J, leaving 13 bases between them. Germline assignment: CDR1 SGHDT and CDR2 YYEEEE. The CDR3 DNA reads as TGTGCCAGCAGCTTGGTGGCAGGGAGGGGCTATGGCTACACCTTC. Its protein product is CASSLVAGRGYGYTF.

As for this clonotype: A read error may explain this, as a much larger clone is one base away. The J gene is TRBJ1-1, the V gene TRBV6-2 or TRBV6-3, with TRBD1 as a possible D gene (6 bases). The CDR3 contains 14 residues. CDR1 MNHEY and CDR2 SVGEGT come from the germline V gene. The CDR3 DNA reads as TGTGCCAGCACCCTGACAGGACTGAACACTGGAGCTTTCTTT. This sequence encodes CASTLTGLNTGAFF.

As for this clonotype: An end of the junction differs from the germline gene, which may be a read error. This chain joins TRBV14 and TRBJ2-1; TRBD2 agrees at 13 bases. The CDR3 is 23 amino acids. Per the germline V gene, CDR1 is SGHDN and CDR2 is FVKESK. The CDR3 loop is CASSQDSGTSGIMRIFSYDEQFF. CDR3 sequence (DNA): TGTGCCAGCAGCCAAGATTCAGGGACTAGCGGGATTATGCGGATTTTTTCCTACGATGAGCAGTTCTTC.

As concerns this clonotype: This could be a read error, since a much larger clone is one nucleotide away. The chain joins TRBV4-3 to TRBJ2-7, with 8 bases matching TRBD1. Losses at the gene ends were 2 bases for V and 5 bases for J; bases not matched to a gene: 11. The CDR3 has 16 amino acids. Germline CDR1 and CDR2: LGHNA and YSLEER. The CDR3 DNA sequence: TGCGCCAGCAGCCAATATTGGCAGGGGGCGCTTAACGAGCAGTACTTC. Amino acids: CASSQYWQGALNEQYF.

A remark on this clonotype: No conserved phenylalanine or tryptophan ends this CDR3, so it is likely a read error. The rearrangement links TRBV12-5 to TRBJ2-1; D is perhaps TRBD2 (5 bases). The CDR3 has 14 amino acids. Germline lookup yields CDR1 LGHNT and CDR2 FRNRAP. The CDR3 DNA sequence: TGTGATAGTGGTTTGGAAGGGCTAGCATCTGAGCAGTTCTCC. Protein: CDSGLEGLASEQFS.

V and J are TRBV7-2 and TRBJ2-1; the match to TRBD1 covers 9 bases. V was clipped by 4 bases and J by 9 bases; unmatched bases: 10. The CDR3 loop spans 15 amino acids. CDR1 and CDR2 (germline): SGHTA, FQGNSA. CDR3 coding DNA: TGTGCCAGCAGCTCTTGGACAGGGGCTACGGGTGAGCAGTTCTTC. The encoded protein is CASSSWTGATGEQFF.

This clonotype was counted many times. The J gene is TRBJ2-2, the V gene TRBV11-1; 9 positions agree with TRBD1. The CDR3 length is 14 residues. J gave up 4 bases and V 5 bases, and 2 bases lay outside the gene matches. Germline CDR1 reads SGHAT; CDR2 reads FQDESV (reference sequence). The CDR3 coding sequence is TGTGCCAGCAGCCCGGACAGGGGCACCGGGGAGCTGTTTTTT. This gives the protein CASSPDRGTGELFF.

This clonotype occurred many times. The chain has TRBV4-2 and TRBJ1-1; D not resolved. V lost 0 bases to trimming and J lost 8 bases, with 10 bases between them. The CDR3 contains 13 residues. Germline V gene lookup returns CDR1 LGHNA and CDR2 YNFKEQ. CDR3 loop: CASSQDQPREAFF. The CDR3 DNA reads as TGTGCCAGCAGCCAAGATCAGCCCAGAGAAGCTTTCTTT.